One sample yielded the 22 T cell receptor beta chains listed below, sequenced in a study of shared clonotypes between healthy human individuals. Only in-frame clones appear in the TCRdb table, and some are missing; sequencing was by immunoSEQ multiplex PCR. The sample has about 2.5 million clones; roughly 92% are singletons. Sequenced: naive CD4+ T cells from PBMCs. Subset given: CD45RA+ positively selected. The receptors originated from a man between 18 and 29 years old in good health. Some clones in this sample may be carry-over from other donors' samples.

In nucleotides, the CDR3 is TGTGCCAGCAGCGTAGGGGCACATCAGCCCCAGCATTTT. The encoded protein is CASSVGAHQPQHF. The chain has TRBV9 and TRBJ1-5; D not resolved. The CDR3 extends over 13 amino acids. The V end was cut by 0 bases, the J end by 5 bases, with 6 bases between. The germline gives CDR1 SGDLS, CDR2 YYNGEE.

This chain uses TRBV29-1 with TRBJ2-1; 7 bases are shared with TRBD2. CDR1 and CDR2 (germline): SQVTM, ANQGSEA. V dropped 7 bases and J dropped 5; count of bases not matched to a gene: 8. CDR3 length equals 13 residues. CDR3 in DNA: TGCAGCGCTGGGGGGGGGAACCACAATGAGCAGTTCTTC. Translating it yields CSAGGGNHNEQFF.

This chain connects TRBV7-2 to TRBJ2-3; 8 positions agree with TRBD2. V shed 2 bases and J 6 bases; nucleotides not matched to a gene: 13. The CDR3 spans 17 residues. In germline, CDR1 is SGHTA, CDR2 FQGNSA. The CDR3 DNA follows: TGTGCCAGCAGCTTATTAGGTAGCGGGGCCAATGGGGATACGCAGTATTTT. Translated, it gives CASSLLGSGANGDTQYF.

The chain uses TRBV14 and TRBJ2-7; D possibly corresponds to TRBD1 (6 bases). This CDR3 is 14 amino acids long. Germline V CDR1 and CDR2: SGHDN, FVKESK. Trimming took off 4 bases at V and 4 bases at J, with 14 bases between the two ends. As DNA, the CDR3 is TGTGCCAGCAGCCGGGTCTTAGGGGGTTACGAGCAGTACTTC. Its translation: CASSRVLGGYEQYF.

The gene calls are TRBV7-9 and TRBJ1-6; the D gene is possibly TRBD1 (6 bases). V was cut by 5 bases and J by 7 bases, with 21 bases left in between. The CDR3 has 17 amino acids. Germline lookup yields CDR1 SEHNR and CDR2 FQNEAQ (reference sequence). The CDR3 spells CASSLIPSTGYNSPLHF. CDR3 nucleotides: TGTGCCAGCAGCCTCATCCCCTCCACAGGGTACAATTCACCCCTCCACTTT.

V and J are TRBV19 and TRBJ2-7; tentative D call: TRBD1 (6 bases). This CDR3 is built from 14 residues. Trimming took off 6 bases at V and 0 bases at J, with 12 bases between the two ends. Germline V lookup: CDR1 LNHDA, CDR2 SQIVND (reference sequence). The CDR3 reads CASSPDRFSYEQYF. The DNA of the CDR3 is TGTGCCAGTAGCCCGGACAGATTCTCCTACGAGCAGTACTTC.

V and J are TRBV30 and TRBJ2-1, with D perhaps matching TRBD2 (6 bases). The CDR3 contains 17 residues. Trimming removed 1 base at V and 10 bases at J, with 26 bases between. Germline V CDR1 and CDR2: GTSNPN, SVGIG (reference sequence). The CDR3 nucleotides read TGTGCCTGGAGTGCGTTTCTGGGGCTAGCGCGACCCCCCGAGCAGTTCTTC. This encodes CAWSAFLGLARPPEQFF.

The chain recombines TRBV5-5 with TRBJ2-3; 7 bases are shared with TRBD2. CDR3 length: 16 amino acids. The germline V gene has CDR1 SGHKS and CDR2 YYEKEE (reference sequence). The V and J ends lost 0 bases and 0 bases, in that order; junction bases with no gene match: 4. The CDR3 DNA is TGTGCCAGCAGCTTGGAGGGTAGCGGGAGCACAGATACGCAGTATTTT. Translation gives CASSLEGSGSTDTQYF.

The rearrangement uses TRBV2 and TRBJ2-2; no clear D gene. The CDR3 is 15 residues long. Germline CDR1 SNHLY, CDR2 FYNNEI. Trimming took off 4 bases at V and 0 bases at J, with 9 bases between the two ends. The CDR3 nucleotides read TGTGCCAGCAGTGTCCAAGGCCCGAACACCGGGGAGCTGTTTTTT. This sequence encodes CASSVQGPNTGELFF.

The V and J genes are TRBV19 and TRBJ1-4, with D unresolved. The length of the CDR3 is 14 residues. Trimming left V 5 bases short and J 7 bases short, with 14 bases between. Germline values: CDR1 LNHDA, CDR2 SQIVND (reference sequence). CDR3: CASSQVDGSEKLFF. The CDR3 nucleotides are TGTGCCAGTAGTCAAGTCGACGGATCTGAAAAACTGTTTTTT.

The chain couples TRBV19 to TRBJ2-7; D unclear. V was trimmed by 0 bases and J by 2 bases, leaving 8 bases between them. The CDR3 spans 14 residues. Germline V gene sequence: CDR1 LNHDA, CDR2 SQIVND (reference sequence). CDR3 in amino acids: CASSIDRQTYEQYF. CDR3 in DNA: TGTGCCAGTAGTATAGATCGGCAGACCTACGAGCAGTACTTC.

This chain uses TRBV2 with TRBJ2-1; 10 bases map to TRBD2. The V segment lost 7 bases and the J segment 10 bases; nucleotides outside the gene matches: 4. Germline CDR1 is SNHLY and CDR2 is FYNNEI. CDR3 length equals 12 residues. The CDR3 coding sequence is TGTGCCAGCATACTAGCGGGGCACGAGCAGTTCTTC. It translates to CASILAGHEQFF.

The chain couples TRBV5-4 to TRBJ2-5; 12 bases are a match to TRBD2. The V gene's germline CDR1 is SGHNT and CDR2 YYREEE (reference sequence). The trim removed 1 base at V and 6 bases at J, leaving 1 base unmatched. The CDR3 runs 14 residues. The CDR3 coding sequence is TGTGCCAGCAGCTTGACTAGCGGGAGGCAGACCCAGTACTTC. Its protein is CASSLTSGRQTQYF.

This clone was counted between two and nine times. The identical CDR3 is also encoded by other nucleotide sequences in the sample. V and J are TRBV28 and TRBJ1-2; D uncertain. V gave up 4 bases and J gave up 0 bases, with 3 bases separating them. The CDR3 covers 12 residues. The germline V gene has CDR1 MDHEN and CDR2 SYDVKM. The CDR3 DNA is TGTGCCAGCAGTTGGACTAACTATGGCTACACCTTC. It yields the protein CASSWTNYGYTF.

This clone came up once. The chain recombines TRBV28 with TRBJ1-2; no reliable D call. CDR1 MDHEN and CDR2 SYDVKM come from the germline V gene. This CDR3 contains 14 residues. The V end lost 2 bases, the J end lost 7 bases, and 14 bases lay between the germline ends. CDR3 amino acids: CASSLTMQPRGYTF. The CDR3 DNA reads TGTGCCAGCAGTTTAACGATGCAGCCCCGTGGCTACACCTTC.

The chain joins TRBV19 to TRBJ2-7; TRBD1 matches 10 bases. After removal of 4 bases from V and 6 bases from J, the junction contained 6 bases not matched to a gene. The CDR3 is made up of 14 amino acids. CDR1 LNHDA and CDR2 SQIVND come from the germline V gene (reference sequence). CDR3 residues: CASSRDRGSLEQYF. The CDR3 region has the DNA TGTGCCAGTAGTAGGGACAGGGGTTCCCTCGAGCAGTACTTC. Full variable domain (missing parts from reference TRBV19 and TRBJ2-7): DGGITQSPKYLFRKEGQNVTLSCEQNLNHDAMYWYRQDPGQGLRLIYYSQIVNDFQKGDIAEGYSVSREKKESFPLTVTSAQKNPTAFYLCASSRDRGSLEQYFGPGTRLTVT.

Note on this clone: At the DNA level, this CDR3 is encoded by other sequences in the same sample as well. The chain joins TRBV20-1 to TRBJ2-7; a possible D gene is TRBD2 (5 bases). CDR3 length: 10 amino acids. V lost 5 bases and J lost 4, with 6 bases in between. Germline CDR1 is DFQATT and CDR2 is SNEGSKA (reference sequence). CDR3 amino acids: CSAGRYEQYF. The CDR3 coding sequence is TGCAGTGCTGGGAGATACGAGCAGTACTTC.

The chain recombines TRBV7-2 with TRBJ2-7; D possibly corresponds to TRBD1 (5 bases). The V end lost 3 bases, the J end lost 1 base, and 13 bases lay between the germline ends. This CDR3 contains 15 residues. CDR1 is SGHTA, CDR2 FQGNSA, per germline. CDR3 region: CASSFRQGSSYEQYF. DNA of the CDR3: TGTGCCAGCAGCTTCCGGCAGGGATCTTCCTACGAGCAGTACTTC.

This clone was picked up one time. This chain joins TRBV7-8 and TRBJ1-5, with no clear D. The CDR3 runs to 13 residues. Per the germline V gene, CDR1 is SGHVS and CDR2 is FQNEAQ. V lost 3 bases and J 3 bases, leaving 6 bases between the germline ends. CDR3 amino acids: CASSFSNNQPQHF. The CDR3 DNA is TGTGCCAGCAGCTTTTCAAACAATCAGCCCCAGCATTTT.

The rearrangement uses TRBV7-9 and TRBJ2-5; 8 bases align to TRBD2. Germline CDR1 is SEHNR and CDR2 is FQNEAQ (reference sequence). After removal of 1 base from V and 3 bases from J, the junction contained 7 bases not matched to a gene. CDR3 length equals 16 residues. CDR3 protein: CASSLGTGGGKETQYF. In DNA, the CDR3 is TGTGCCAGCAGCTTAGGCACGGGAGGGGGTAAAGAGACCCAGTACTTC. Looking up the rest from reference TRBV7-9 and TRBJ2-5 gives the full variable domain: DTGVSQNPRHKITKRGQNVTFRCDPISEHNRLYWYRQTLGQGPEFLTYFQNEAQLEKSRLLSDRFSAERPKGSFSTLEIQRTEQGDSAMYLCASSLGTGGGKETQYFGPGTRLLVL.

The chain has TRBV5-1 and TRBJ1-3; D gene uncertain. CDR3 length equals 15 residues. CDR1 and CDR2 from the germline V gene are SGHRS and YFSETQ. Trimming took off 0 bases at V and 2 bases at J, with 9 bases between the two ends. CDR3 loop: CASSLGFNPGNTIYF. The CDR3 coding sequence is TGCGCCAGCAGCTTGGGGTTTAATCCTGGAAACACCATATATTTT.

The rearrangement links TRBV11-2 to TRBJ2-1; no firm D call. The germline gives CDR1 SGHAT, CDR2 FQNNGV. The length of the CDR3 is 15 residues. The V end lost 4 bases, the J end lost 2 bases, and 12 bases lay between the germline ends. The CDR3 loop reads CASSYLGPPYNEQFF. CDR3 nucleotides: TGTGCCAGCAGCTACTTAGGTCCTCCCTACAATGAGCAGTTCTTC.